Below are 10 T cell receptor beta chains sequenced from a single sample in a study of blood T cells in healthy people across ages. The second PCR ran about 6 to 12 cycles with a sample-barcoded 5' primer and J-beta primers. TCRdb re-derived calls from the 5' RACE reads in MiXCR, one entry per CDR3 protein. This repertoire shows 1.5 million to 2 million distinct CDR3 sequences, about 49% found once; its top ten account for around 2.1%. The sample comprised blood. These receptors were obtained from a woman in her thirties or forties in good health.

The V gene is TRBV5-1, the J gene TRBJ2-3; perhaps TRBD2 as D (6 bases). The ends were cut back, 4 bases at V and 2 bases at J, with 17 bases in the middle. The CDR3 is 16 residues long. Per germline, CDR1 SGHRS and CDR2 YFSETQ. The CDR3 spells CASSPGWERATDTQYF. DNA of the CDR3: TGCGCCAGCAGCCCAGGTTGGGAGCGGGCCACAGATACGCAGTATTTT.

This chain joins TRBV5-1 and TRBJ1-1, with D unclear. The germline V gene has CDR1 SGHRS and CDR2 YFSETQ. The CDR3 length is 14 residues. Trimming removed 0 bases from V and 4 bases from J, with 10 bases in between. DNA of the CDR3: TGCGCCAGCAGCTTGGATAGGGAGGGCACTGAAGCTTTCTTT. It yields the protein CASSLDREGTEAFF.

In nucleotides, the CDR3 is TGTGCCAGCAGGGGCACAGCACCCTACAATGAGCAGTTCTTC. Translating gives CASRGTAPYNEQFF. V is TRBV2 and J is TRBJ2-1; D remains ambiguous. Per the germline V gene, CDR1 is SNHLY and CDR2 is FYNNEI. V lost 6 bases to trimming and J lost 2 bases, with 11 bases between them. This CDR3 has 14 residues. The full variable domain, in which reference TRBV2 and TRBJ2-1 provide the parts outside the CDR3, is EPEVTQTPSHQVTQMGQEVILRCVPISNHLYFYWYRQILGQKVEFLVSFYNNEISEKSEIFDDQFSVERPDGSNFTLKIRSTKLEDSAMYFCASRGTAPYNEQFFGPGTRLTVL.

The V call is TRBV14, the J call TRBJ2-5; 10 bases are a match to TRBD1. V trimming: 1 base; J trimming: 5 bases; junction bases outside the gene matches: 7. Looked up from germline, CDR1 is SGHDN and CDR2 is FVKESK. The CDR3 totals 16 residues. The CDR3 coding sequence is TGTGCCAGCAGCCAAGGGGGACAGGGGTTTTCGGAGACCCAGTACTTC. Translating it yields CASSQGGQGFSETQYF.

This chain uses TRBV15 with TRBJ2-3; possibly TRBD1 for D (6 bases). The CDR3 totals 16 residues. With 4 bases removed from V and 3 bases from J, the gap between germline ends came to 17 bases. Looked up from germline, CDR1 is LNHNV and CDR2 is YYDKDF (reference sequence). The CDR3 region is CATSTLGQGSTDTQYF. Here the CDR3 DNA reads TGTGCCACCAGCACCCTCGGGCAGGGGAGTACAGATACGCAGTATTTT.

The genes are TRBV4-3 and TRBJ1-6; D remains unclear. This CDR3 has 13 amino acids. The germline CDR1 and CDR2 sequences are LGHNA and YSLEER. V shed 1 base and J shed 13 bases, with 11 bases lying between them. The CDR3 loop is CASSQVEGAPLHF. The CDR3 nucleotides read TGCGCCAGCAGCCAAGTTGAGGGAGCGCCCCTCCACTTT.

This clonotype was seen more than once but under ten times. This chain joins TRBV6-2 or TRBV6-3 and TRBJ2-4, with 7 bases matching TRBD1. The end of the DNA aligns better with TRBJ2-7, so the J call may be wrong. Germline assignment: CDR1 MNHEY and CDR2 SVGEGT. The CDR3 spans 15 residues. The CDR3 reads CASSQRGYRGYEQYF. The CDR3 nucleotides are TGTGCCAGCAGCCAAAGGGGCTACAGGGGCTACGAGCAGTACTTC.

This clonotype was recorded once. The gene calls are TRBV9 and TRBJ1-2; D gene ambiguous. There are 11 residues in the CDR3. Germline V gives CDR1 SGDLS, CDR2 YYNGEE. The V gene lost 7 bases and the J gene lost 8 bases, with 12 bases spanning the gap. The DNA for the CDR3 is TGTGCCAGCCTAGAAGAGGGAGGCTACACCTTC. It yields the protein CASLEEGGYTF.

A few counts support this clonotype. Relative to the germline gene, one junction end is altered; a read error may explain this. The chain combines TRBV20-1 with TRBJ2-7; 8 positions agree with TRBD1. The length of the CDR3 is 13 residues. Germline-derived CDR1 and CDR2 are DFQATT and SNEGSKA (reference sequence). DNA for the CDR3: TGCAGTGCTAGTACAGGGGGTTCCTTCGAGCAGTACTTC. This codes for CSASTGGSFEQYF.

The chain uses TRBV10-2 and TRBJ1-2, with 7 bases that match TRBD1. J lost 4 bases, V lost 6 bases, and 5 bases had no gene match. The CDR3 totals 13 residues. CDR1 is WSHSY, CDR2 SAAADI, per germline. The CDR3 here is CASRMGQSYGYTF. As DNA, the CDR3 is TGCGCCAGCAGGATGGGACAGAGCTATGGCTACACCTTC.